This entry lists 19 T cell receptor beta chains sequenced from one sample in a study of radiation and T cells in renal cell carcinoma. Time point given: baseline pretreatment blood. Sample treatment: 15 Gy SBRT to primary tumor, nephrectomy 4 weeks later. TCRdb's copy holds only in-frame clones and misses some; the assay was immunoSEQ multiplex PCR. This table holds around 140,000 clones, roughly nine tenths found once. This material consisted of blood, taken from a patient whose treatment included radiotherapy and nephrectomy. The receptors were gathered from a woman between 70 and 85 years old with renal cell carcinoma.

The V gene is TRBV21-1, the J gene TRBJ1-2. TRBV21-1 is labeled a pseudogene. This CDR3 has 13 residues. CDR3 amino acids: CASSQTGHRGYTF. CDR3 coding DNA: TGTGCCAGCAGCCAAACGGGGCATAGGGGCTACACCTTC.

The chain recombines TRBV29-1 with TRBJ2-1, with TRBD2 identical over 14 bases. Germline V gene lookup returns CDR1 SQVTM and CDR2 ANQGSEA. Trimming removed 3 bases from V and 2 bases from J; junction bases left unmatched: 9. The CDR3 length is 18 residues. The CDR3 loop is CSVEDETSGGVAYNEQFF. The CDR3 DNA follows: TGCAGCGTTGAGGATGAGACTAGCGGGGGGGTGGCCTACAATGAGCAGTTCTTC.

The rearrangement links TRBV5-6 to TRBJ2-7, with a possible D match to TRBD1 (6 bases). The CDR3 consists of 13 residues. Trimming cost V 3 bases and J 6 bases, with 13 bases left between them. Germline assignment: CDR1 SGHDT and CDR2 YYEEEE. CDR3 sequence reads: CASSWTPGVEQYF. CDR3 nucleotides: TGTGCCAGCAGCTGGACTCCAGGGGTCGAGCAGTACTTC.

This clone was recorded a few times. DNA of the CDR3: TGTGCCAGCAGCATGAGGGGAGGTTCGGCTTTCTTT. The encoded protein is CASSMRGGSAFF. This chain uses TRBV6-1 with TRBJ1-1; the D gene is possibly TRBD1 (5 bases). Per germline, CDR1 MNHNS and CDR2 SASEGT. The CDR3 runs 12 residues. V lost 6 bases and J lost 11, with 16 bases in between.

The chain uses TRBV10-3 and TRBJ2-5; no clear D gene. The V gene lost 0 bases and the J gene lost 11 bases, with 10 bases spanning the gap. The CDR3 consists of 12 residues. Germline CDR1 is ENHRY and CDR2 is SYGVKD. The DNA for the CDR3 is TGTGCCATCAGTGAGTCGGAGATAGAGCAGTACTTC. Its translation: CAISESEIEQYF.

V gene TRBV19 combines with J gene TRBJ1-6; D is possibly TRBD1 (5 bases). Trimming took off 9 bases at V and 0 bases at J, with 15 bases between the two ends. This CDR3 spans 16 amino acids. In germline, CDR1 is LNHDA, CDR2 SQIVND (reference sequence). CDR3 nucleotide sequence: TGTGCCAGCCGGGACCTTGCCGCCTCCTATAATTCACCCCTCCACTTT. Protein sequence: CASRDLAASYNSPLHF.

This sequence joins TRBV27 and TRBJ1-2; D gene unclear. The V end lost 4 bases, the J end lost 4 bases, and 7 bases lay between the germline ends. Germline values: CDR1 MNHEY, CDR2 SMNVEV (reference sequence). The CDR3 totals 12 residues. CDR3 residues: CASSSGSYGYTF. CDR3 nucleotides: TGTGCCAGCAGTTCTGGGTCCTATGGCTACACCTTC.

The chain joins TRBV6-6 to TRBJ2-5, with 8 bases that match TRBD2. Germline V gene data show CDR1 as MNHNY and CDR2 as SVGAGI (reference sequence). The CDR3 has 13 residues. Losses at the gene ends were 8 bases for V and 6 bases for J; bases not matched to a gene: 8. In nucleotides, the CDR3 is TGTGCCAGCTTCCGGGGGGGCGAGAAGACCCAGTACTTC. It translates to CASFRGGEKTQYF.

The rearrangement links TRBV19 to TRBJ1-1, with 11 bases fitting TRBD1. Germline CDR1 LNHDA, CDR2 SQIVND (reference sequence). The ends lost 4 bases at V and 1 base at J; junction bases unmatched: 5. There are 16 residues in the CDR3. The chain's CDR3 is CASSTRTGGQNTEAFF. The CDR3 bases are TGTGCCAGTAGTACCAGGACAGGGGGCCAGAACACTGAAGCTTTCTTT.

This chain joins TRBV6-5 and TRBJ1-2, with D possibly matching TRBD1 (5 bases). The CDR3 covers 13 residues. With 7 bases removed from V and 2 bases from J, the gap between germline ends came to 11 bases. Germline assignment: CDR1 MNHEY and CDR2 SVGAGI. CDR3 nucleotides: TGTGCCAGCACGCGTCGGGGGAACTATGGCTACACCTTC. Its translation is CASTRRGNYGYTF.

This clone was found once. V and J are TRBV28 and TRBJ1-4, with D possibly being TRBD1 (5 bases). The CDR3 has 16 residues. Deletions cut 2 bases from V and 2 bases from J, with 12 bases between. CDR1 is MDHEN, CDR2 SYDVKM, per germline. DNA for the CDR3: TGTGCCAGCAGTTTAGGGGGTTATGGGACTAATGAAAAACTGTTTTTT. This encodes CASSLGGYGTNEKLFF.

The chain links TRBV9 to TRBJ2-3; 9 bases map to TRBD2. Losses at the gene ends were 4 bases for V and 5 bases for J; bases not matched to a gene: 14. CDR3 length: 17 residues. CDR1 and CDR2 from the germline V gene are SGDLS and YYNGEE. The CDR3 DNA is TGTGCCAGCAGCCCCCGTGGGGAAGCGGGGGGCCTAGATACGCAGTATTTT. Residues: CASSPRGEAGGLDTQYF.

This chain connects TRBV23-1 to TRBJ2-3, with D perhaps TRBD2 (6 bases). TRBV23-1 is given ORF status, its function remaining uncertain. CDR3 size: 15 residues. Deletions cut 8 bases from V and 1 base from J, with 16 bases between. CDR3 DNA sequence: TGCGCCAGCCGGGGCGGGGCCAGCGGCACAGATACGCAGTATTTT. Protein product: CASRGGASGTDTQYF.

CDR3 sequence: CASSPLTGLAGADTQYF. CDR3 sequence (DNA): TGTGCCAGCAGCCCTCTGACAGGACTAGCGGGGGCAGATACGCAGTATTTT. The genes are TRBV11-2 and TRBJ2-3; 13 nucleotides agree with TRBD2. Germline V lookup: CDR1 SGHAT, CDR2 FQNNGV. This CDR3 contains 17 residues. The V segment lost 5 bases and the J segment 4 bases; nucleotides outside the gene matches: 9.

The rearrangement uses TRBV6-5 and TRBJ1-1, with a possible D match to TRBD1 (5 bases). The CDR3 length is 16 residues. Germline lookup yields CDR1 MNHEY and CDR2 SVGAGI. V lost 1 base and J 1 base, leaving 13 bases between the germline ends. The CDR3 bases are TGTGCCAGCAGTTACTTAGGGGCAGGGTCGAACACTGAAGCTTTCTTT. It is translated as CASSYLGAGSNTEAFF.

The rearrangement links TRBV9 to TRBJ1-1; D call uncertain. The CDR3 runs 16 residues. The germline CDR1 and CDR2 sequences are SGDLS and YYNGEE. Trimming pared 0 bases from V and 1 base from J, leaving 13 bases between. CDR3 protein: CASSVARVGKNTEAFF. The CDR3 DNA is TGTGCCAGCAGCGTAGCACGGGTGGGGAAGAACACTGAAGCTTTCTTT.

This chain joins TRBV6-1 and TRBJ1-5; D possibly corresponds to TRBD1 (5 bases). This CDR3 contains 15 residues. Germline V gives CDR1 MNHNS, CDR2 SASEGT. Trimming removed 0 bases from V and 0 bases from J, with 6 bases in between. This chain's CDR3 is CASSEAGHSNQPQHF. Here the CDR3 DNA reads TGTGCCAGCAGTGAAGCTGGACATAGCAATCAGCCCCAGCATTTT.

The chain uses TRBV6-1 and TRBJ2-5, with a weak D call TRBD2 (6 bases). The germline gives CDR1 MNHNS, CDR2 SASEGT. This CDR3 comprises 15 residues. Trimming pared 5 bases from V and 4 bases from J, leaving 17 bases between. CDR3 nucleotide sequence: TGTGCCAGCAGTACCCAGCGGGCCTCCGGAGAGACCCAGTACTTC. Translation gives CASSTQRASGETQYF.

The V and J genes are TRBV5-1 and TRBJ1-2; D uncertain. Germline CDR1 SGHRS, CDR2 YFSETQ. The ends were cut back, 0 bases at V and 1 base at J, with 7 bases in the middle. CDR3 size: 14 residues. For the CDR3, the DNA is TGCGCCAGCAGCTTGGCCATCAATAACTATGGCTACACCTTC. Encoded protein: CASSLAINNYGYTF.